The 24 T cell receptor beta chains below were found in one sample sequenced in a study of beta chain features in type 1 diabetes. Reverse transcribing all isolated RNA meant expressed TCRB transcripts were sequenced. The table came from immunoSEQ multiplex PCR; TCRdb's copy has only in-frame clones and leaves some out. The sample holds about 620,000 clones; 15% to 18% are singletons and the top ten take approximately 0.093%. The sequencing input was naive CD4+ T cells from blood. The receptors were sampled from a man aged 18 to 35 in good health.

This clone came up a few times. At the DNA level, this CDR3 is encoded by other sequences in the same sample as well. V and J are TRBV7-2 and TRBJ1-1; 7 nucleotides line up with TRBD1. Per germline, CDR1 SGHTA and CDR2 FQGNSA. The J segment lost 2 bases and the V segment lost 3 bases, leaving 3 bases of the junction unmatched. There are 14 residues in the CDR3. CDR3 coding DNA: TGTGCCAGCAGCTTGCGACAGGGTAACACTGAAGCTTTCTTT. Amino acid sequence: CASSLRQGNTEAFF.

The table lists this clone with a few counts. V and J are TRBV18 and TRBJ1-1; D remains ambiguous. Germline V gene lookup returns CDR1 KGHSH and CDR2 LQKENI. The CDR3 consists of 13 residues. Trimming took 7 bases from V and 2 from J, leaving 11 bases between them. The CDR3 loop is CASFATANTEAFF. The CDR3 bases are TGTGCCAGCTTCGCGACGGCCAACACTGAAGCTTTCTTT.

A few counts support this clone. Here the CDR3 DNA reads TGCGCCAGCAGCTTGATGCGGCGAAGCTCCTACGAGCAGTACTTC. Its translation is CASSLMRRSSYEQYF. This chain joins TRBV5-1 and TRBJ2-7; D gene unclear. The CDR3 covers 15 residues. Germline loops: CDR1 SGHRS, CDR2 YFSETQ. Trimming removed 1 base at V and 0 bases at J, with 11 bases between.

The V gene is TRBV7-2, the J gene TRBJ2-3, with a possible D match to TRBD2 (5 bases). The CDR3 runs to 13 residues. Trimming took 2 bases from V and 6 from J, leaving 9 bases between them. Germline CDR1 and CDR2: SGHTA and FQGNSA. The DNA of the CDR3 is TGTGCCAGCAGCTTAACTAGATTGGATACGCAGTATTTT. This gives the protein CASSLTRLDTQYF.

The rearrangement uses TRBV6-5 and TRBJ1-3; D call uncertain. The CDR3 is 12 residues long. Germline V gives CDR1 MNHEY, CDR2 SVGAGI. The ends were cut back, 10 bases at V and 2 bases at J, with 9 bases in the middle. As DNA, the CDR3 is TGTGCCACCTCAGGTCCTGGAAACACCATATATTTT. Translating it yields CATSGPGNTIYF.

The V call is TRBV6-5, the J call TRBJ1-2; 7 nucleotides agree with TRBD1. V lost 5 bases to trimming and J lost 4 bases; unmatched junction nucleotides: 10. The CDR3 consists of 15 residues. Per the germline V gene, CDR1 is MNHEY and CDR2 is SVGAGI. CDR3 nucleotides: TGTGCCAGCAGTACGGGACAGCTGCTAACCTATGGCTACACCTTC. This gives the protein CASSTGQLLTYGYTF.

Many counts were recorded for this clone. V usage is TRBV5-1 and J usage is TRBJ2-1; 8 positions agree with TRBD1. The CDR3 runs to 15 residues. Trimming took 2 bases from V and 8 from J; bases not matched to a gene: 9. Germline CDR1 and CDR2: SGHRS and YFSETQ. The CDR3: CASSLRTGPGYEQFF. The CDR3 bases are TGCGCCAGCAGCTTACGGACAGGGCCGGGGTATGAGCAGTTCTTC.

This clone has more than one count but fewer than ten. The chain combines TRBV9 with TRBJ1-2; D remains unclear. Between the trimmed V and J ends, which lost 0 bases and 0 bases, there was a span of 12 bases. Looked up from germline, CDR1 is SGDLS and CDR2 is YYNGEE. The CDR3 is 16 residues long. The CDR3 bases are TGTGCCAGCAGCGTAGAGGCAGCTTGGACTAACTATGGCTACACCTTC. Encoded protein: CASSVEAAWTNYGYTF.

The chain carries TRBV18 and TRBJ1-4; D possibly corresponds to TRBD1 (5 bases). CDR3 length: 14 residues. Trimming cost V 2 bases and J 8 bases, with 12 bases left between them. CDR1 KGHSH and CDR2 LQKENI come from the germline V gene. CDR3 nucleotides: TGTGCCAGCTCACCAGGGGGAAGTCAGGAAAAACTGTTTTTT. Its translation: CASSPGGSQEKLFF.

The chain recombines TRBV19 with TRBJ2-7; 9 bases are a match to TRBD1. The V and J ends lost 4 bases and 3 bases, in that order; junction bases with no gene match: 10. CDR1 is LNHDA, CDR2 SQIVND, per germline (reference sequence). This CDR3 has 16 residues. CDR3 in amino acids: CASSTGPGQGIYEQYF. The CDR3 DNA follows: TGTGCCAGTAGTACTGGCCCGGGACAGGGTATCTACGAGCAGTACTTC.

For the CDR3, the DNA is TGTGCCACCAGCAGAGAAGTCAGACGCTATGGCTACACCTTC. This codes for CATSREVRRYGYTF. The chain joins TRBV15 to TRBJ1-2; no definite D call. CDR3 size: 14 residues. Germline V gives CDR1 LNHNV, CDR2 YYDKDF (reference sequence). Deletions cut 0 bases from V and 4 bases from J, with 9 bases between.

This chain links TRBV18 with TRBJ2-1; 7 nucleotides line up with TRBD1. Germline V gene sequence: CDR1 KGHSH, CDR2 LQKENI. V lost 5 bases to trimming and J lost 10 bases; unmatched junction nucleotides: 8. The CDR3 sequence is 13 residues long. The CDR3 sequence is CASSVDRVGEQFF. In DNA form, the CDR3 reads TGTGCCAGCTCAGTCGACAGGGTAGGGGAGCAGTTCTTC.

This sequence joins TRBV28 and TRBJ2-5; maybe TRBD2 (7 bases). Germline assignment: CDR1 MDHEN and CDR2 SYDVKM. There are 14 residues in the CDR3. V was clipped by 7 bases and J by 4 bases, with 16 bases between them. CDR3 protein: CASNLAGAGETQYF. The CDR3 DNA sequence: TGTGCCAGCAATCTTGCGGGGGCTGGAGAGACCCAGTACTTC.

This chain uses TRBV25-1 with TRBJ1-5; 10 bases are shared with TRBD1. The junction had 8 bases not matched to a gene; V was cut back by 9 bases and J by 6 bases. The CDR3 loop spans 14 amino acids. Germline V CDR1 and CDR2: MGHDK, SYGVNS. CDR3 DNA: TGTGCCAGTCCTCCTTGGGACAGGGGTCAGCCCCAGCATTTT. Amino acids: CASPPWDRGQPQHF.

This clone was recorded a few times. Other DNA sequences within the sample encode an identical CDR3. The rearrangement joins TRBV18 to TRBJ1-1; the match to TRBD1 covers 7 bases. Germline loops: CDR1 KGHSH, CDR2 LQKENI. The CDR3 has 14 amino acids. V trimming: 4 bases; J trimming: 3 bases; junction bases outside the gene matches: 5. CDR3 nucleotides: TGTGCCAGCTCACGGAGACAGGGTGACACTGAAGCTTTCTTT. This translates into CASSRRQGDTEAFF.

There are a few counts of this clone. The CDR3 DNA is TGTGCTAGGGTCCTGGGCTACGAGCAGTACTTC. Translation gives CARVLGYEQYF. The rearrangement links TRBV13 to TRBJ2-7; D unclear. Germline CDR1 and CDR2: PRHDT and FYEKMQ (reference sequence). This CDR3 is built from 11 residues.

This clone was detected a few times. The genes are TRBV18 and TRBJ2-7; D perhaps matches TRBD2 (5 bases). V shed 3 bases and J shed 0 bases, with 12 bases lying between them. Per the germline V gene, CDR1 is KGHSH and CDR2 is LQKENI. The CDR3 is 15 amino acids. The CDR3 protein is CASSPAGDSSYEQYF. The DNA for the CDR3 is TGTGCCAGCTCACCGGCCGGGGATAGCTCCTACGAGCAGTACTTC.

This rearrangement joins TRBV10-3 to TRBJ2-3; a weak D match, TRBD2 (5 bases). CDR3 length equals 12 residues. Trimming stripped 7 bases from V and 4 bases from J, with 9 bases between. The germline CDR1 and CDR2 sequences are ENHRY and SYGVKD. The CDR3 DNA follows: TGTGCCATCACCGGGGATTCAGATACGCAGTATTTT. Translated, it gives CAITGDSDTQYF.

The chain recombines TRBV28 with TRBJ2-7, with D perhaps matching TRBD1 (6 bases). The CDR3 covers 18 residues. Between the trimmed V and J ends, which lost 1 base and 4 bases, there was a span of 23 bases. Germline CDR1 reads MDHEN; CDR2 reads SYDVKM. The CDR3 sequence: CASSLYGATVGALYEQYF. The CDR3, as DNA: TGTGCCAGCAGTTTATACGGTGCGACAGTGGGGGCCCTGTACGAGCAGTACTTC.

The chain couples TRBV6-6 to TRBJ1-1; 8 bases are shared with TRBD1. V gave up 3 bases and J gave up 5 bases; unmatched junction bases: 5. The germline V gene has CDR1 MNHNY and CDR2 SVGAGI (reference sequence). The CDR3 consists of 14 residues. The CDR3 loop reads CASSYQRTGTEAFF. In DNA, the CDR3 is TGTGCCAGCAGTTATCAAAGGACAGGGACTGAAGCTTTCTTT.

This clone was picked up a small number of times. This chain connects TRBV9 to TRBJ2-1, with D hard to call. Germline CDR1 reads SGDLS; CDR2 reads YYNGEE. V lost 4 bases and J lost 9, with 8 bases in between. The CDR3 has 11 residues. The CDR3, as DNA: TGTGCCAGCAGCTCCAGACTTGAGCAGTTCTTC. It codes for CASSSRLEQFF.

The chain is built from TRBV7-2 and TRBJ2-3, with D perhaps matching TRBD1 (6 bases). The CDR3 runs 13 residues. The V gene lost 5 bases and the J gene lost 5 bases, with 11 bases spanning the gap. Germline CDR1 SGHTA, CDR2 FQGNSA. CDR3 protein: CASSPTGRDTQYF. In DNA, the CDR3 is TGTGCCAGCAGCCCGACAGGTCGAGATACGCAGTATTTT.

This clone was counted a few times. The V and J genes are TRBV2 and TRBJ1-2; D unclear. V was trimmed by 4 bases and J by 8 bases, leaving 14 bases between them. CDR3 length: 13 residues. In germline, CDR1 is SNHLY, CDR2 FYNNEI. The CDR3 DNA reads as TGTGCCAGCAGTGTTTTCGTAGGGCGCGGCTACACCTTC. This encodes CASSVFVGRGYTF.

This clone was counted between two and nine times. V gene TRBV6-6 combines with J gene TRBJ1-4, with D unresolved. The CDR3 has 12 amino acids. From germline, CDR1 is MNHNY and CDR2 SVGAGI (reference sequence). V lost 6 bases to trimming and J lost 5 bases, with 7 bases between them. The CDR3 sequence: CASRWGNEKLFF. CDR3 in DNA: TGTGCCAGCAGGTGGGGAAATGAAAAACTGTTTTTT.